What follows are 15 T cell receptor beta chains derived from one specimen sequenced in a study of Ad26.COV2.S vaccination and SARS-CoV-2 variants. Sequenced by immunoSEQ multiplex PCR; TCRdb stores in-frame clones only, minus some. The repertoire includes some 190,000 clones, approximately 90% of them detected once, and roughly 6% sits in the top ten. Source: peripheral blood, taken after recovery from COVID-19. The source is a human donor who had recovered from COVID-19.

CDR3 in amino acids: CAGYQGVSGANVLTF. The DNA of the CDR3 is TGTGCCGGGTATCAGGGGGTCTCTGGGGCCAACGTCCTGACTTTC. J is TRBJ2-6 and V is TRBV2, with 7 bases fitting TRBD1. There are 15 residues in the CDR3. Germline CDR1 is SNHLY and CDR2 is FYNNEI. Unmatched junction bases numbered 7, after V lost 11 bases and J lost 0 bases.

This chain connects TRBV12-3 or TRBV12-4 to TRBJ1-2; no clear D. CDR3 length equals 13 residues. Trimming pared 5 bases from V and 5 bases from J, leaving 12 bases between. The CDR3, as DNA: TGTGCCAGCAGTCCAGGCGTAAGATATGGCTACACCTTC. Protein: CASSPGVRYGYTF.

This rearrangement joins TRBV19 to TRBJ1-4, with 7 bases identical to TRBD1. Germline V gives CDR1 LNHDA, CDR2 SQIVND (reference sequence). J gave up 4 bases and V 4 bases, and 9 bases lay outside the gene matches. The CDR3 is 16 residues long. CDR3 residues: CASSTAGTALNEKLFF. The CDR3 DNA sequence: TGTGCCAGTAGTACTGCCGGGACAGCACTTAATGAAAAACTGTTTTTT.

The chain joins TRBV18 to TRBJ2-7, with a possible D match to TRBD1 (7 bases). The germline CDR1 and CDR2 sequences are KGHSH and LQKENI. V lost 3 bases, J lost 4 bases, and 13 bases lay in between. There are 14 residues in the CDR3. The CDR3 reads CASSPRRGQYEQYF. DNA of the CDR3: TGTGCCAGCTCACCGAGGAGGGGGCAGTACGAGCAGTACTTC.

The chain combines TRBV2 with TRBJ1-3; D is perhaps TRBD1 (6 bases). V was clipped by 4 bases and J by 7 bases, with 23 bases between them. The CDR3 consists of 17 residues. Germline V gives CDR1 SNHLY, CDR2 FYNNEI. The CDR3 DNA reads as TGTGCCAGCAGTGTCCCCACACAGGGCCTTTTGGGGAACACCATATATTTT. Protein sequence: CASSVPTQGLLGNTIYF.

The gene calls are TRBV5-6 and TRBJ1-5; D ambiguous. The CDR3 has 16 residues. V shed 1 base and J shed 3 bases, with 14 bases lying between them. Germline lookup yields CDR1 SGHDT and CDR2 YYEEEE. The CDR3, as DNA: TGTGCCAGCAGCTTGTTGGGGATGGGTCCCAATCAGCCCCAGCATTTT. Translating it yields CASSLLGMGPNQPQHF.

CDR3 loop: CASSFFLRGQGGYEQYF. The CDR3 DNA reads TGTGCCAGCAGTTTCTTCCTGCGGGGGCAGGGAGGATACGAGCAGTACTTC. The chain is built from TRBV28 and TRBJ2-7, with a possible D match to TRBD2 (7 bases). Trimming removed 3 bases at V and 4 bases at J, with 22 bases between. The CDR3 is made up of 17 amino acids. CDR1 is MDHEN and CDR2 is SYDVKM in the germline V gene.

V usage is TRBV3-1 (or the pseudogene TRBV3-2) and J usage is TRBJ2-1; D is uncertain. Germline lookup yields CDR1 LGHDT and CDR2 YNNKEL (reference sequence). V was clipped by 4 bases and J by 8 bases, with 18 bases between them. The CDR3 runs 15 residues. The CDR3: CASSPGVATIHEQFF. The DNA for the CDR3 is TGTGCCAGCAGCCCCGGAGTAGCTACTATCCATGAGCAGTTCTTC.

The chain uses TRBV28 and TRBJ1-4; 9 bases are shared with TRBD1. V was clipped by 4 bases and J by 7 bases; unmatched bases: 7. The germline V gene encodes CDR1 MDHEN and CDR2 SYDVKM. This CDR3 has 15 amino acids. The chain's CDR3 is CASSSLTGGIEKLFF. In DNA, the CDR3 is TGTGCCAGCAGTTCCTTGACAGGGGGTATTGAAAAACTGTTTTTT.

CDR3 in amino acids: CASSLEVGAFEQFF. DNA of the CDR3: TGCGCCAGCAGCTTGGAGGTGGGAGCTTTTGAGCAGTTCTTC. The chain uses TRBV5-1 and TRBJ2-1; D might be TRBD2 (5 bases). V was shortened by 0 bases and J by 9 bases, with 13 bases between the two germline ends. The CDR3 covers 14 residues. Germline V gene data show CDR1 as SGHRS and CDR2 as YFSETQ.

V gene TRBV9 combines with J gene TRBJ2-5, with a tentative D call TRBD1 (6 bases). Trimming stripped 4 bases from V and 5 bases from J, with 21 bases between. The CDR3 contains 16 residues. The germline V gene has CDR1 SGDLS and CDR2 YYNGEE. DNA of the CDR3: TGTGCCAGCAGCCCCCGAGGACAGTTCCTCGTGGAGACCCAGTACTTC. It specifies CASSPRGQFLVETQYF.

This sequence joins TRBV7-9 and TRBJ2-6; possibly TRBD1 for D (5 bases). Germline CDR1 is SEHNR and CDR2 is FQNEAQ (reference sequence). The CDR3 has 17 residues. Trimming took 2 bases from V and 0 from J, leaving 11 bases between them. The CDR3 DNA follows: TGTGCCAGCAGCTTATCAGGGTTTGACTCTGGGGCCAACGTCCTGACTTTC. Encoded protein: CASSLSGFDSGANVLTF.

The CDR3: CAWSARDNQPQHF. In DNA form, the CDR3 reads TGTGCCTGGAGCGCCCGAGACAATCAGCCCCAGCATTTT. The chain employs TRBV30 and TRBJ1-5; D gene uncertain. The V gene's germline CDR1 is GTSNPN and CDR2 SVGIG (reference sequence). V gave up 3 bases and J gave up 3 bases, with 9 bases separating them. This CDR3 has 13 residues.

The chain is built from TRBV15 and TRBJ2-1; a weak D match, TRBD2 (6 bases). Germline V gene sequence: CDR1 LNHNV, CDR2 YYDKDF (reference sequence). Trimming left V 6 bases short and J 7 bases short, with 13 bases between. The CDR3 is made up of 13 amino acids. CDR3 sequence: CATRGTGGNEQFF. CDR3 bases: TGTGCCACCAGAGGGACTGGGGGGAATGAGCAGTTCTTC.

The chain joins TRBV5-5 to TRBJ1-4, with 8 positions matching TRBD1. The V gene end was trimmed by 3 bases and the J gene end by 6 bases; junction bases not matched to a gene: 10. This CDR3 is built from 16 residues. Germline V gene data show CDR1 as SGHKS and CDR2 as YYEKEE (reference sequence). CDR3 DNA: TGTGCCAGCAGCTCTCGGACAGGGTGGGACGATGAAAAACTGTTTTTT. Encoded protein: CASSSRTGWDDEKLFF.